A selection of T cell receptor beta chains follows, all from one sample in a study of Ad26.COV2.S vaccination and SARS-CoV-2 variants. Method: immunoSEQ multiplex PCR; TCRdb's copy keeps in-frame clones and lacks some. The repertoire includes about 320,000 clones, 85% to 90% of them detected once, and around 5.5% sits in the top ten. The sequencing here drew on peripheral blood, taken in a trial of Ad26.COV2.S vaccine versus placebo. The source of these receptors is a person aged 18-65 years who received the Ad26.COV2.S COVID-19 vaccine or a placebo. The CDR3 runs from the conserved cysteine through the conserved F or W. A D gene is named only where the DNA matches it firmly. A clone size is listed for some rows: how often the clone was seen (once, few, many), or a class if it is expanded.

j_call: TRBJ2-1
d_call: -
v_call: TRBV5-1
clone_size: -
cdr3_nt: TGCGCCAGCAGCTTGGATGAGGTACCCCCTGAGCAGTTCTTC
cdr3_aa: CASSLDEVPPEQFF

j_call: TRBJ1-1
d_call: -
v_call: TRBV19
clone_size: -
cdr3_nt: TGTGCCGGGGGAAGAACTGAAGCTTTCTTT
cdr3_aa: CAGGRTEAFF

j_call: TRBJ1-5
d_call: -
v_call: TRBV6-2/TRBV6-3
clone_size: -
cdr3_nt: TGTGCCAGCAGTTCGCCCCACTTAGGTATACGCGGGACAACCTATCAGCCCCAGCATTTT
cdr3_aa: CASSSPHLGIRGTTYQPQHF

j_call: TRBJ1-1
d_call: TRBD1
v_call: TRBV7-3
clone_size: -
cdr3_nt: TGTGCCAGCAGCCCTAGTCGGGGACAGGGAGGTGGGACTGAAGCTTTCTTT
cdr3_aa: CASSPSRGQGGGTEAFF

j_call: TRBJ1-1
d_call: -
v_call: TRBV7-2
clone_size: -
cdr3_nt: TGTGCCAGCAGCCTAATCCAGGGGAACACTGAAGCTTTCTTT
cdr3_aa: CASSLIQGNTEAFF

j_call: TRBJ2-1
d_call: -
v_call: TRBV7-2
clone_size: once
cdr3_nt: TGTGCCAGCAGCTCCAAAGAGGATTGGTCCGGCAATGAGCAGTTCTTC
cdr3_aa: CASSSKEDWSGNEQFF

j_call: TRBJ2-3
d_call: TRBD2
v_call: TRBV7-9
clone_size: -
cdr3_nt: TGTGCCAGCAGCTTAGGTACAGCGGGAGAGACCTTTAGCACAGATACGCAGTATTTT
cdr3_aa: CASSLGTAGETFSTDTQYF

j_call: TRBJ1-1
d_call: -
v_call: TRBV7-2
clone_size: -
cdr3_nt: TGTGCCAGCAGCTTAGTGCCGGGAAACACTGAAGCTTTCTTT
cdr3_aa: CASSLVPGNTEAFF

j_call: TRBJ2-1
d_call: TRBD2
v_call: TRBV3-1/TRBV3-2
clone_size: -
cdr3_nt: TGTGCCAGCAGGGCCAGGGGACTAGCAGTTGGTGAGCAGTTCTTC
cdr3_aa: CASRARGLAVGEQFF

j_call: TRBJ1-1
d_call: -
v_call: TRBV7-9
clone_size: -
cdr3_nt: TGTGCCAGCAGCTATCTGGCCGGGAACACTGAAGCTTTCTTT
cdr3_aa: CASSYLAGNTEAFF

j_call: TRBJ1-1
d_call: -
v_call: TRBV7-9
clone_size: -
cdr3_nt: TGTGCCAGCAGCTCAATGGGGCAGAACACTGAAGCTTTCTTT
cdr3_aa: CASSSMGQNTEAFF

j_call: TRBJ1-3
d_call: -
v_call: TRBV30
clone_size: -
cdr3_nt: TGTGCCTGGGGACTCGGGGTTCCTGGAAACACCATATATTTT
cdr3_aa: CAWGLGVPGNTIYF

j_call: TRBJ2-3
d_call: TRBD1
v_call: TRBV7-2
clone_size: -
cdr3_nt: TGTGCCAGCAGCCGGGGACAGGGTACAGATACGCAGTATTTT
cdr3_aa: CASSRGQGTDTQYF

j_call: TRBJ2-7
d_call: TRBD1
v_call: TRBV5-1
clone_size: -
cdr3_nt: TGCGCCAGCAGCGGACAGGGGAATGACGAGCAGTACTTC
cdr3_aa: CASSGQGNDEQYF

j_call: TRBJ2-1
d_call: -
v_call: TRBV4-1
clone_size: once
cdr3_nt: TGCGCCAGCAGCCAAGTCGGCGGGGTAAGCTCCTACAATGAGCAGTTCTTC
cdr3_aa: CASSQVGGVSSYNEQFF

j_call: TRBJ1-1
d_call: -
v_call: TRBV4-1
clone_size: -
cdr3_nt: TGCGCCAGCAGCCACGGCGACAGAAACACTGAAGCTTTCTTT
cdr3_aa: CASSHGDRNTEAFF

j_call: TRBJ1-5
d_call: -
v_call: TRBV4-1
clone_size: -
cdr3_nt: TGCGCCAGCAGCCAACTCAGGGGCCCAGGACAGCCCCAGCATTTT
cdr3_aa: CASSQLRGPGQPQHF

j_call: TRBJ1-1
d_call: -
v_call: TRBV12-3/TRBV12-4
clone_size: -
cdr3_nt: TGTGCCAGCATCTCCGGGGCGCCTGAAGCTTTCTTT
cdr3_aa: CASISGAPEAFF

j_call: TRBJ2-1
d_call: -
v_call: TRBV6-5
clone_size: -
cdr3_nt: TGTGCCAGCAGTTACGGGGGGGCATACTACAATGAGCAGTTCTTC
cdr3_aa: CASSYGGAYYNEQFF

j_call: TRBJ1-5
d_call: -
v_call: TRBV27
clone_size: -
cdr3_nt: TGTGCCAGCAGTTTTCTCAGGGGTTGGGGTCAGCCCCAGCATTTT
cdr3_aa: CASSFLRGWGQPQHF

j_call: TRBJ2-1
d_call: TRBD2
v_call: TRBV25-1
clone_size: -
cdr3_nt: TGTGCCAGCAGTGAATATAAGCTAGCGGGAGATGAGCAGTTCTTC
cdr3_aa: CASSEYKLAGDEQFF

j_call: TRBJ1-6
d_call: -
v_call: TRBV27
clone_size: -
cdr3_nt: TGTGCCAGCAGTTTATCAGGGAATTCACCCCTCCACTTT
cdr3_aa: CASSLSGNSPLHF

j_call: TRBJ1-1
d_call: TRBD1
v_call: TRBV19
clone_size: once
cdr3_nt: TGTGCCAGTAGTTTTGGACAGGCAAACACTGAAGCTTTCTTT
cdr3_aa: CASSFGQANTEAFF

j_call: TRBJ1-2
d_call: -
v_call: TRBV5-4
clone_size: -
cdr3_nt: TGTGCCAGCAGCTCCATGGGGGCGAAGGGGGATGGCTACACCTTC
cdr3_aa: CASSSMGAKGDGYTF

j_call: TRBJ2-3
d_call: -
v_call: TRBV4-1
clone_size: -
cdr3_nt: TGCGCCAGCAGCCAAGAAGGGCCCAGGGATACGCAGTATTTT
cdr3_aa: CASSQEGPRDTQYF

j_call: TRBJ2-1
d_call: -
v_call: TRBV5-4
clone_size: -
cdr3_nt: TGTGCCAGCAGCCCAAACAGGGTCGCCTACAATGAGCAGTTCTTC
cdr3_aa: CASSPNRVAYNEQFF

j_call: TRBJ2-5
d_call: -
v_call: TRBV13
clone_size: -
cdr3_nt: TGTGCCAGCAGCTATGGGGGAGAAGAGACCCAGTACTTC
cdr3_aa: CASSYGGEETQYF

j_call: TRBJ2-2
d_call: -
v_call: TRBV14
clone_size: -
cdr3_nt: TGTGCCAGCAGCCAAGATGGAGGGTTTTACACCGGGGAGCTGTTTTTT
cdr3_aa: CASSQDGGFYTGELFF

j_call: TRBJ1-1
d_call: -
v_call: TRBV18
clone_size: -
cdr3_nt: TGTGCCAGCTCACCCCGGGAGCTGAACACTGAAGCTTTCTTT
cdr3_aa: CASSPRELNTEAFF